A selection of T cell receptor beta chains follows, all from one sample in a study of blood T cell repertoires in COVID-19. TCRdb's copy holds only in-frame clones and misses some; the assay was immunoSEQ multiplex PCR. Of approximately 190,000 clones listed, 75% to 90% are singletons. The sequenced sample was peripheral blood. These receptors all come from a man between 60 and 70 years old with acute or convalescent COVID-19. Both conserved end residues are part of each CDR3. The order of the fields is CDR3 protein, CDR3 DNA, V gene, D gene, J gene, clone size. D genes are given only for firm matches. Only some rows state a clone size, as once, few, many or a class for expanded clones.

CASSASWAGELFF	TGTGCCAGCAGTGCTAGCTGGGCCGGGGAGCTGTTTTTT	TRBV27	NA	TRBJ2-2	NA
CASSPKRGGRDTQYF	TGTGCCAGCAGTCCTAAGCGGGGGGGCAGAGATACGCAGTATTTT	TRBV6-5	TRBD2	TRBJ2-3	NA
CASSLTGPDQPQHF	TGTGCCAGCAGCTTGACAGGGCCGGATCAGCCCCAGCATTTT	TRBV7-2	TRBD1	TRBJ1-5	NA
CASSIRLSGYEQYF	TGTGCCAGTAGTATTAGACTGAGTGGCTACGAGCAGTACTTC	TRBV19	NA	TRBJ2-7	NA
CASSPGQGSKGEQFF	TGTGCCAGCAGCCCAGGACAGGGGTCAAAGGGTGAGCAGTTCTTC	TRBV7-2	TRBD1	TRBJ2-1	NA
CASSYPGGNTQYF	TGTGCCAGCAGTTACCCAGGGGGAAATACGCAGTATTTT	TRBV6-5	TRBD1	TRBJ2-3	few
CAIRETGVASYGYTF	TGTGCCATCAGGGAGACAGGCGTGGCATCCTATGGCTACACCTTC	TRBV10-3	NA	TRBJ1-2	NA
CASSPDRGQGYGYTF	TGTGCCAGCAGCCCGGACAGGGGGCAGGGGTATGGCTACACCTTC	TRBV7-2	TRBD1	TRBJ1-2	NA
CATSSHSGYGDGYTF	TGTGCCACCAGCTCTCATTCGGGGTACGGTGATGGCTACACCTTC	TRBV15	NA	TRBJ1-2	few
CASSQAPDMVKEKLFF	TGTGCCAGCAGCCAAGCTCCGGACATGGTCAAGGAAAAACTGTTTTTT	TRBV4-2	NA	TRBJ1-4	NA
CASSQPTGYGNQPQHF	TGCGCCAGCAGCCAACCGACAGGGTATGGCAATCAGCCCCAGCATTTT	TRBV4-1	TRBD1	TRBJ1-5	once
CASTQRYLFEAFF	TGTGCCAGCACCCAGAGGTATCTTTTTGAAGCTTTCTTT	TRBV28	NA	TRBJ1-1	once
CASSIYGMNTEAFF	TGTGCCAGTAGTATATACGGGATGAACACTGAAGCTTTCTTT	TRBV19	NA	TRBJ1-1	NA
CASSLGVFGNSPLHF	TGTGCCAGCAGCCTAGGGGTTTTTGGAAATTCACCCCTCCACTTT	TRBV6-5	NA	TRBJ1-6	NA
CASRAGGSNQPQHF	TGTGCCAGCAGAGCAGGGGGTAGCAATCAGCCCCAGCATTTT	TRBV28	TRBD1	TRBJ1-5	few
CASSFYLSEEQYF	TGTGCCAGCAGTTTTTATTTAAGCGAGGAGCAGTACTTC	TRBV12-3/TRBV12-4	NA	TRBJ2-7	once
CASSFDRGRPEQFF	TGTGCCAGCAGCTTTGACAGGGGGCGCCCCGAGCAGTTCTTC	TRBV7-2	TRBD1	TRBJ2-1	NA
CAIRGPSGTSYEQYF	TGTGCCATCAGGGGACCTAGCGGGACTTCCTACGAGCAGTACTTC	TRBV10-3	TRBD2	TRBJ2-7	NA
CASSRGGPYNEQFF	TGTGCCAGCAGCCGCGGAGGGCCCTACAATGAGCAGTTCTTC	TRBV11-2	NA	TRBJ2-1	NA